Listed below are T cell receptor beta chains from one sample, sequenced in a study of cytomegalovirus exposure and HLA in healthy donors. Sequenced by immunoSEQ multiplex PCR; TCRdb stores in-frame clones only, minus some. The sample carries about 120,000 clones, about 68% recorded once. The sequenced material came from PBMCs. The receptor source for this set is a middle-aged woman in good health and CMV-seropositive. Each CDR3 is given with its conserved first and last residue. Each record gives: J gene, clone size, V gene, D gene, CDR3 protein, CDR3 DNA. A D gene is named only where the DNA matches it firmly. The size field is filled for only some rows; it gives once, few, many or a size class.

J gene: TRBJ2-3; clone size: few; V gene: TRBV4-3; D gene: -; CDR3 protein: CASSQDLSGIRTDTQYF; CDR3 DNA: TGCGCCAGCAGCCAAGATCTCTCCGGGATCCGAACAGATACGCAGTATTTT
J gene: TRBJ1-5; clone size: once; V gene: TRBV7-3; D gene: -; CDR3 protein: CASSLGPGSNQPQHF; CDR3 DNA: TGTGCCAGCAGCTTAGGCCCAGGGAGCAATCAGCCCCAGCATTTT
J gene: TRBJ1-1; clone size: -; V gene: TRBV19; D gene: TRBD1; CDR3 protein: CASSIWGTGLRTEAFF; CDR3 DNA: TGTGCCAGTAGTATTTGGGGGACAGGGCTCCGGACTGAAGCTTTCTTT
J gene: TRBJ1-1; clone size: -; V gene: TRBV5-1; D gene: -; CDR3 protein: CASSLGADTEAFF; CDR3 DNA: TGCGCCAGCAGCTTGGGGGCAGACACTGAAGCTTTCTTT
J gene: TRBJ2-1; clone size: -; V gene: TRBV4-1; D gene: TRBD2; CDR3 protein: CASSQLAGAYNEQFF; CDR3 DNA: TGCGCCAGCAGCCAACTAGCGGGAGCGTACAATGAGCAGTTCTTC
J gene: TRBJ2-2; clone size: -; V gene: TRBV11-3; D gene: -; CDR3 protein: CASSPRGTGELFF; CDR3 DNA: TGTGCCAGCAGCCCACGGGGCACCGGGGAGCTGTTTTTT
J gene: TRBJ2-7; clone size: -; V gene: TRBV5-6; D gene: -; CDR3 protein: CASSPGDYEQYF; CDR3 DNA: TGTGCCAGCAGCCCGGGAGACTACGAGCAGTACTTC
J gene: TRBJ2-5; clone size: -; V gene: TRBV9; D gene: TRBD1; CDR3 protein: CASSGRQGDKETQYF; CDR3 DNA: TGTGCCAGCAGCGGGAGACAGGGGGATAAAGAGACCCAGTACTTC
J gene: TRBJ1-2; clone size: -; V gene: TRBV4-2; D gene: -; CDR3 protein: CASSQVATGNYGYTF; CDR3 DNA: TGTGCCAGCAGCCAAGTCGCAACAGGGAACTATGGCTACACCTTC
J gene: TRBJ2-5; clone size: -; V gene: TRBV10-3; D gene: TRBD2; CDR3 protein: CAISESHVNLPGLAETQYF; CDR3 DNA: TGTGCCATCAGTGAGTCTCACGTCAATCTTCCGGGACTAGCCGAGACCCAGTACTTC
J gene: TRBJ1-5; clone size: -; V gene: TRBV4-1; D gene: -; CDR3 protein: CASSQDRGIGQPQHF; CDR3 DNA: TGCGCCAGCAGCCAAGACAGGGGAATCGGACAGCCCCAGCATTTT
J gene: TRBJ2-7; clone size: -; V gene: TRBV25-1; D gene: -; CDR3 protein: CASSDYGVRIYEQYF; CDR3 DNA: TGTGCCAGCAGTGATTACGGGGTCAGGATCTACGAGCAGTACTTC
J gene: TRBJ2-3; clone size: few; V gene: TRBV5-5; D gene: TRBD1; CDR3 protein: CASPVQGESTDTQYF; CDR3 DNA: TGTGCCAGTCCCGTCCAGGGGGAAAGCACAGATACGCAGTATTTT
J gene: TRBJ1-1; clone size: few; V gene: TRBV11-2; D gene: TRBD1; CDR3 protein: CASSHETGVDTEAFF; CDR3 DNA: TGTGCCAGCAGCCATGAGACAGGGGTGGACACTGAAGCTTTCTTT
J gene: TRBJ2-6; clone size: -; V gene: TRBV5-1; D gene: TRBD2; CDR3 protein: CASSTSGLAGLSSGANVLTF; CDR3 DNA: TGCGCCAGCAGCACCTCGGGACTAGCGGGTTTGAGCTCTGGGGCCAACGTCCTGACTTTC
J gene: TRBJ1-2; clone size: few; V gene: TRBV18; D gene: -; CDR3 protein: CASSPAGNYGYTF; CDR3 DNA: TGTGCCAGCTCACCAGCGGGGAACTATGGCTACACCTTC
J gene: TRBJ2-2; clone size: -; V gene: TRBV21-1; D gene: -; CDR3 protein: CASSKWSGAMNTGELFF; CDR3 DNA: TGTGCCAGCAGCAAATGGAGCGGAGCTATGAACACCGGGGAGCTGTTTTTT
J gene: TRBJ1-4; clone size: -; V gene: TRBV4-2; D gene: -; CDR3 protein: CASSQTATNEKLFF; CDR3 DNA: TGTGCCAGCAGCCAGACAGCAACTAATGAAAAACTGTTTTTT
J gene: TRBJ1-1; clone size: -; V gene: TRBV7-9; D gene: -; CDR3 protein: CASSPTGNTEAFF; CDR3 DNA: TGTGCCAGCAGCCCGACAGGGAACACTGAAGCTTTCTTT
J gene: TRBJ1-3; clone size: -; V gene: TRBV28; D gene: TRBD1; CDR3 protein: CASSKTGAGNTIYF; CDR3 DNA: TGTGCCAGCAGTAAAACAGGGGCTGGAAACACCATATATTTT
J gene: TRBJ1-5; clone size: -; V gene: TRBV30; D gene: TRBD1; CDR3 protein: CAYNRGSNQPQHF; CDR3 DNA: TGTGCCTATAACAGGGGGAGCAATCAGCCCCAGCATTTT
J gene: TRBJ2-3; clone size: -; V gene: TRBV29-1; D gene: TRBD2; CDR3 protein: CSVSGTSGFSTDTQYF; CDR3 DNA: TGCAGCGTTTCCGGGACTAGCGGATTTTCCACAGATACGCAGTATTTT
J gene: TRBJ2-2; clone size: -; V gene: TRBV9; D gene: TRBD2; CDR3 protein: CASSVELAGSNTGELFF; CDR3 DNA: TGTGCCAGCAGCGTAGAATTAGCGGGATCAAACACCGGGGAGCTGTTTTTT
J gene: TRBJ1-1; clone size: -; V gene: TRBV6-5; D gene: TRBD1; CDR3 protein: CASRRTGGRYTEAFF; CDR3 DNA: TGTGCCAGCAGACGGACAGGGGGGAGATACACTGAAGCTTTCTTT
J gene: TRBJ1-4; clone size: -; V gene: TRBV4-2; D gene: -; CDR3 protein: CASSQVTANEKLFF; CDR3 DNA: TGTGCCAGCAGCCAAGTAACCGCGAATGAAAAACTGTTTTTT
J gene: TRBJ2-1; clone size: -; V gene: TRBV28; D gene: TRBD2; CDR3 protein: CASSFPGLSGSRGEQFF; CDR3 DNA: TGTGCCAGCAGTTTCCCCGGGTTGAGCGGGAGTAGGGGTGAGCAGTTCTTC
J gene: TRBJ2-1; clone size: -; V gene: TRBV13; D gene: -; CDR3 protein: CASSTRLHNEQFF; CDR3 DNA: TGTGCCAGCAGCACCCGACTACACAATGAGCAGTTCTTC
J gene: TRBJ1-1; clone size: few; V gene: TRBV10-3; D gene: -; CDR3 protein: CAISTGSGRGNTEAFF; CDR3 DNA: TGTGCCATCAGCACGGGGTCGGGGAGAGGGAACACTGAAGCTTTCTTT
J gene: TRBJ1-5; clone size: -; V gene: TRBV7-2; D gene: TRBD1; CDR3 protein: CASSLEGARPQHF; CDR3 DNA: TGTGCCAGCAGCTTAGAGGGGGCGCGGCCCCAGCATTTT
J gene: TRBJ1-1; clone size: -; V gene: TRBV27; D gene: -; CDR3 protein: CASSLLDKDTEAFF; CDR3 DNA: TGTGCCAGCAGTTTATTGGACAAGGACACTGAAGCTTTCTTT
J gene: TRBJ2-1; clone size: -; V gene: TRBV7-2; D gene: TRBD2; CDR3 protein: CASSPRLAGADEQFF; CDR3 DNA: TGTGCCAGCAGCCCACGACTAGCGGGAGCTGATGAGCAGTTCTTC